The 21 T cell receptor beta chains listed next were all sequenced from one sample in a study of blood T cell repertoires in COVID-19. Profiling relied on immunoSEQ multiplex PCR, and the TCRdb table lists in-frame clones only, not all of them. The sample yields approximately 400,000 clones, 80% to 95% seen once. The sample consisted of PBMCs or T cells enriched from blood (not recorded which). These receptor sequences come from a woman between 35 and 50 years old who had been exposed to COVID-19.

The rearrangement joins TRBV4-1 to TRBJ2-7; D is possibly TRBD1 (5 bases). The CDR3 has 15 residues. Germline CDR1 and CDR2: MGHRA and YSYEKL. Trimming cost V 4 bases and J 3 bases, with 16 bases left between them. This chain's CDR3 is CASSRDATAYYEQYF. The DNA for the CDR3 is TGCGCCAGCAGCCGCGATGCGACAGCCTACTACGAGCAGTACTTC.

In its sample, this clone was seen once. This chain uses TRBV6-1 with TRBJ2-2; tentatively, D is TRBD1 (6 bases). The CDR3 has 15 residues. Germline CDR1 reads MNHNS; CDR2 reads SASEGT. Between the trimmed V and J ends, which lost 1 base and 3 bases, there was a span of 9 bases. CDR3 sequence reads: CASSEGGGYTGELFF. In DNA, the CDR3 is TGTGCCAGCAGTGAAGGAGGGGGATACACCGGGGAGCTGTTTTTT.

The rearrangement uses TRBV11-3 and TRBJ1-1, with D perhaps matching TRBD1 (6 bases). The germline V gene has CDR1 SGHNT and CDR2 YENEEA. With 0 bases removed from V and 5 bases from J, the gap between germline ends came to 13 bases. CDR3 length: 15 residues. CDR3 coding DNA: TGTGCCAGCAGCTTAGATCCCTCAGGGGAGACTGAAGCTTTCTTT. Translated: CASSLDPSGETEAFF. Combining the CDR3 with reference TRBV11-3 and TRBJ1-1 gives the whole variable domain EAGVVQSPRYKIIEKKQPVAFWCNPISGHNTLYWYLQNLGQGPELLIRYENEEAVDDSQLPKDRFSAERLKGVDSTLKIQPAELGDSAVYLCASSLDPSGETEAFFGQGTRLTVV.

The chain employs TRBV12-5 and TRBJ1-1, with a weak D call TRBD1 (6 bases). This CDR3 has 17 amino acids. V was pared by 2 bases and J by 6 bases, with 22 bases between. Per germline, CDR1 LGHNT and CDR2 FRNRAP. This CDR3 is CASGLILRGVSRSEAFF. CDR3 sequence (DNA): TGTGCTAGTGGTTTGATTCTCAGGGGCGTATCGAGGTCTGAAGCTTTCTTT.

This chain joins TRBV6-1 and TRBJ1-2, with 8 bases identical to TRBD1. This CDR3 has 14 residues. The germline V gene encodes CDR1 MNHNS and CDR2 SASEGT. V shed 3 bases and J 4 bases; nucleotides not matched to a gene: 4. The CDR3 reads CASSETGEAYGYTF. CDR3 sequence (DNA): TGTGCCAGCAGTGAGACAGGGGAGGCCTATGGCTACACCTTC.

CDR3 bases: TGTGCCAGCAGCTTAGTTAGGCGGGGAGTCACTGAAGCTTTCTTT. Encoded protein: CASSLVRRGVTEAFF. This rearrangement joins TRBV11-2 to TRBJ1-1; D gene uncertain. V was clipped by 1 base and J by 4 bases, with 13 bases between them. Germline assignment: CDR1 SGHAT and CDR2 FQNNGV. CDR3 length equals 15 residues.

The genes are TRBV14 and TRBJ1-2; D may be TRBD1 (6 bases). The CDR3 runs to 16 residues. Per the germline V gene, CDR1 is SGHDN and CDR2 is FVKESK. The V and J ends lost 2 bases and 2 bases respectively, with 15 bases between them. This CDR3 reads CASSQKTGTLNYGYTF. In nucleotides, the CDR3 is TGTGCCAGCAGCCAAAAGACCGGGACACTCAACTATGGCTACACCTTC.

The chain has TRBV6-4 and TRBJ1-2, with D perhaps matching TRBD1 (5 bases). CDR3 length: 13 residues. Deletions cut 4 bases from V and 4 bases from J, with 10 bases between. The germline CDR1 and CDR2 sequences are MRHNA and SNTAGT. DNA for the CDR3: TGTGCCAGCAGTGCCGGGGGACCCTATGGCTACACCTTC. This encodes CASSAGGPYGYTF.

V gene TRBV30 combines with J gene TRBJ1-6, with TRBD1 matching 7 bases. This CDR3 has 13 residues. Germline CDR1 and CDR2: GTSNPN and SVGIG (reference sequence). Trimming removed 1 base from V and 10 bases from J; junction bases left unmatched: 4. For the CDR3, the DNA is TGTGCCTGGAGTGAAGGGGGCCGATCACCCCTCCACTTT. Amino acids: CAWSEGGRSPLHF. The full variable domain, in which reference TRBV30 and TRBJ1-6 provide the parts outside the CDR3, is SQTIHQWPATLVQPVGSPLSLECTVEGTSNPNLYWYRQAAGRGLQLLFYSVGIGQISSEVPQNLSASRPQDRQFILSSKKLLLSDSGFYLCAWSEGGRSPLHFGNGTRLTVT.

The rearrangement uses TRBV12-5 and TRBJ1-4; 9 bases are shared with TRBD1. Trimming at V came to 1 base and at J to 8 bases, leaving 5 bases not matched to a gene. This CDR3 comprises 15 residues. Germline values: CDR1 LGHNT, CDR2 FRNRAP. CDR3 DNA sequence: TGTGCTAGTGGTTTGGGGGACAGGGACCGAGAAAAACTGTTTTTT. Encoded protein: CASGLGDRDREKLFF.

This chain connects TRBV2 to TRBJ2-5, with 8 nucleotides matching TRBD2. Germline CDR1 is SNHLY and CDR2 is FYNNEI. CDR3 length equals 13 residues. Trimming cost V 5 bases and J 5 bases; bases outside gene matches: 4. CDR3 protein: CASSRGLDETQYF. CDR3 sequence (DNA): TGTGCCAGCAGTAGGGGACTAGATGAGACCCAGTACTTC.

The J gene is TRBJ1-1, the V gene TRBV9; TRBD1 matches at 8 bases. CDR1 SGDLS and CDR2 YYNGEE come from the germline V gene. The trim removed 3 bases at V and 7 bases at J, leaving 14 bases unmatched. The CDR3 is 16 amino acids. The CDR3 region is CASSADSGQVRGEAFF. CDR3 nucleotides: TGTGCCAGCAGCGCGGATTCGGGACAGGTGAGAGGTGAAGCTTTCTTT.

CDR3: CASSRQGANTGELFF. CDR3 DNA: TGTGCCAGCAGCAGACAGGGGGCGAACACCGGGGAGCTGTTTTTT. The chain joins TRBV2 to TRBJ2-2; 9 positions match TRBD1. There are 15 residues in the CDR3. Trimming took 6 bases from V and 0 from J; bases not matched to a gene: 2. The germline V gene encodes CDR1 SNHLY and CDR2 FYNNEI.

V usage is TRBV2 and J usage is TRBJ1-5, with D tentatively TRBD1 (5 bases). Trimming took 5 bases from V and 4 from J, leaving 12 bases between them. The CDR3 runs 14 residues. Looked up from germline, CDR1 is SNHLY and CDR2 is FYNNEI. The CDR3 reads CASSRPTENQPQHF. CDR3 nucleotide sequence: TGTGCCAGCAGTCGGCCGACAGAAAATCAGCCCCAGCATTTT.

The chain couples TRBV27 to TRBJ1-5; D remains unclear. In germline, CDR1 is MNHEY, CDR2 SMNVEV (reference sequence). V shed 3 bases and J shed 5 bases, with 8 bases lying between them. The CDR3 length is 13 residues. This chain's CDR3 is CASSFKRDQPQHF. The CDR3 nucleotides are TGTGCCAGCAGTTTTAAGAGGGATCAGCCCCAGCATTTT.

The rearrangement uses TRBV24-1 and TRBJ1-5; 8 nucleotides line up with TRBD1. J was trimmed by 1 base and V by 9 bases; bases with no gene match: 7. Per germline, CDR1 KGHDR and CDR2 SFDVKD. The CDR3 is 15 residues long. The DNA of the CDR3 is TGTGCCACCCCTCTGGGACAGGAAAGCAATCAGCCCCAGCATTTT. It codes for CATPLGQESNQPQHF.

Written as DNA, the CDR3 is TGCGCCAGCAGCTCCATCTCCGACAGGGGGGAAATCTCTGGAAACACCATATATTTT. Translation gives CASSSISDRGEISGNTIYF. The J gene is TRBJ1-3, the V gene TRBV5-1; 9 bases match TRBD1. Germline V gene lookup returns CDR1 SGHRS and CDR2 YFSETQ. This CDR3 is 19 amino acids long. V shed 3 bases and J 0 bases; nucleotides not matched to a gene: 13.

The gene calls are TRBV3-1 (or the pseudogene TRBV3-2) and TRBJ1-5; unclear D gene. V was pared by 0 bases and J by 7 bases, with 7 bases between. Germline values: CDR1 LGHDT, CDR2 YNNKEL (reference sequence). This CDR3 is 13 amino acids long. CDR3 nucleotides: TGTGCCAGCAGCCAAGACCCAAAACAGCCCCAGCATTTT. Translated, it gives CASSQDPKQPQHF.

A single count supports this clone. This chain links TRBV5-4 with TRBJ1-2, with D perhaps matching TRBD1 (6 bases). Germline CDR1 is SGHNT and CDR2 is YYREEE (reference sequence). The CDR3 is made up of 14 amino acids. V was trimmed by 4 bases and J by 2 bases, leaving 12 bases between them. CDR3 amino acids: CASSPGTKNYGYTF. CDR3 nucleotides: TGTGCCAGCAGCCCCGGGACAAAGAACTATGGCTACACCTTC.

This clone was picked up one time. This sequence joins TRBV12-3 or TRBV12-4 and TRBJ1-2; 8 bases map to TRBD1. This CDR3 spans 13 amino acids. Trimming took 8 bases from V and 6 from J; bases not matched to a gene: 8. The CDR3 here is CASSRTGGDGYTF. Here the CDR3 DNA reads TGTGCCAGCTCCCGTACAGGGGGAGATGGCTACACCTTC.

The V call is TRBV27, the J call TRBJ1-1, with D possibly matching TRBD1 (5 bases). The CDR3 spans 13 residues. Looked up from germline, CDR1 is MNHEY and CDR2 is SMNVEV (reference sequence). V was clipped by 0 bases and J by 4 bases, with 6 bases between them. CDR3 nucleotide sequence: TGTGCCAGCAGTTTATCTAGGGGCACTGAAGCTTTCTTT. Protein product: CASSLSRGTEAFF.